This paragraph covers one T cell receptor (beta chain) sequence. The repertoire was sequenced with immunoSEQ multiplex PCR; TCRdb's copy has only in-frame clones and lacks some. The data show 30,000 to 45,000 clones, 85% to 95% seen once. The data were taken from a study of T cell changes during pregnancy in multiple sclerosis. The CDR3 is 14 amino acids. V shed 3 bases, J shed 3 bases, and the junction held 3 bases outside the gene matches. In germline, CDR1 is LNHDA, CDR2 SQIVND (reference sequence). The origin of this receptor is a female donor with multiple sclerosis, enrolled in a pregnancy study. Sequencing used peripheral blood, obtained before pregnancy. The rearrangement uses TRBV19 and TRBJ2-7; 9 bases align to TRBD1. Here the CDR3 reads CASSIGQGSYEQYF. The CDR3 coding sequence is TGTGCCAGTAGTATCGGACAGGGGAGCTACGAGCAGTACTTC.